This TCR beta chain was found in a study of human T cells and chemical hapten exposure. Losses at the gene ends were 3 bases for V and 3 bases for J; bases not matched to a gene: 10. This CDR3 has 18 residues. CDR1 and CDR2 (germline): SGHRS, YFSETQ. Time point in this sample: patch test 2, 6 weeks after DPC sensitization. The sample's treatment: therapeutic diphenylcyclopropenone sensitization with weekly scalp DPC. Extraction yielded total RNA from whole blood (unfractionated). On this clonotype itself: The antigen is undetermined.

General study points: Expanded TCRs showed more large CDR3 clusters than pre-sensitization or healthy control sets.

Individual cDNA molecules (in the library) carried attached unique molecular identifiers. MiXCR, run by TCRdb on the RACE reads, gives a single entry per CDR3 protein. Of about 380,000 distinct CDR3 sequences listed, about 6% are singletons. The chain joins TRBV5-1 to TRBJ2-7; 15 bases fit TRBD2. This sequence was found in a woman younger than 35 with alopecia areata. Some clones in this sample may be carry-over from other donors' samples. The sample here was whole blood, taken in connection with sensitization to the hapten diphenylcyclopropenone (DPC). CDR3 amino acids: CASSSTGTSGGSVYEQYF. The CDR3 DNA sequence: TGCGCCAGCAGCTCGACCGGGACTAGCGGGGGGTCGGTCTACGAGCAGTACTTC.